The entry below gives a single T cell receptor beta chain sequence along with its context. The source material, RNA transcripts, was used to amplify TCR beta CDR3 regions. The primer set for the first-round RT-PCR of the TCR CDR3 was HTBI. TCRdb reprocessed the multiplex PCR reads with MiXCR, giving one entry per CDR3 protein. The sample shows about 610,000 distinct CDR3 sequences, roughly 14% of them seen only once. The entry originates in a study of T cells in Graves' hyperthyroidism and ophthalmopathy. Using 9.5 to 10 ml of fresh peripheral blood, PBMCs were prepared. Sequences were obtained from blood. The sequence derives from a woman between 40 and 55 years old with Graves' ophthalmopathy.

The CDR3 nucleotides read TGTGCCAGCAGAGGCCGAAAAACCGGGACGGGCTACACCTTC. This gives the protein CASRGRKTGTGYTF. This chain joins TRBV6-1 and TRBJ1-2; the D gene is possibly TRBD1 (5 bases). The CDR3 spans 14 residues. Germline values: CDR1 MNHNS, CDR2 SASEGT. Trimming shortened V by 6 bases and J by 8 bases, and 19 bases separated the two germline ends.